One and the same sample provided the 27 T cell receptor beta chains below, sequenced in a study of T cells in tuberculosis (dated by TCRdb to the late 2010s). Library generation was performed with the immunoSEQ multiplex PCR assay. TCRdb obtained this table from immuneACCESS and retained in-frame rearrangements with V and J assigned. These tables miss some clones; where compared with another copy, unresolved V genes account for less than half of the shortfall, and the remainder is unexplained. Across this sample there are 20,000 to 25,000 clones, with 70% to 90% seen only once. The ten biggest clones cover just under 15% of the sample. The sample's time point label, decoded: new active TB diagnosis, blood taken before or within 7 days of starting treatment. The sequencing here drew on PBMCs, taken at tuberculosis diagnosis. The receptors were sampled from an adult with tuberculosis.

The chain links TRBV7-7 to TRBJ2-2, with TRBD1 identical over 10 bases. Germline-derived CDR1 and CDR2 are SSHAT and FNYEAQ (reference sequence). V gave up 5 bases and J gave up 5 bases; unmatched junction bases: 5. The CDR3 runs to 15 residues. The CDR3 coding sequence is TGTGCCAGCAGCATGACAGGGGGCGGGACCGGGGAGCTGTTTTTT. Residues: CASSMTGGGTGELFF.

The chain uses TRBV5-1 and TRBJ2-2, with 7 bases aligning to TRBD1. V was pared by 4 bases and J by 6 bases, with 9 bases of the junction left unmatched. CDR3 size: 15 residues. The germline V gene encodes CDR1 SGHRS and CDR2 YFSETQ. CDR3: CASSPDRAAAGELFF. The CDR3, as DNA: TGCGCCAGCAGCCCTGACAGGGCGGCGGCCGGGGAGCTGTTTTTT. The full variable domain, with the rest looked up from reference TRBV5-1 and TRBJ2-2, is KAGVTQTPRYLIKTRGQQVTLSCSPISGHRSVSWYQQTPGQGLQFLFEYFSETQRNKGNFPGRFSGRQFSNSRSEMNVSTLELGDSALYLCASSPDRAAAGELFFGEGSRLTVL.

The table lists this clone with a count of one. The J gene is TRBJ2-7, the V gene TRBV19; a weak D match, TRBD1 (6 bases). V lost 8 bases to trimming and J lost 4 bases, with 18 bases between them. The CDR3 is 14 residues long. CDR1 and CDR2 from the germline V gene are LNHDA and SQIVND (reference sequence). The CDR3 DNA reads TGTGCCAGTCAACCGGGACACCGAGCATACGAGCAGTACTTC. Protein sequence: CASQPGHRAYEQYF.

The chain links TRBV5-1 to TRBJ1-1; possibly TRBD1 for D (6 bases). CDR3 length: 13 amino acids. V was trimmed by 4 bases and J by 6 bases, leaving 13 bases between them. Looked up from germline, CDR1 is SGHRS and CDR2 is YFSETQ. The chain's CDR3 is CASSLPQGPEAFF. The CDR3 DNA sequence: TGCGCCAGCAGCCTACCACAGGGCCCTGAAGCTTTCTTT.

The J gene is TRBJ2-6, the V gene TRBV10-3; D unclear. The V gene's germline CDR1 is ENHRY and CDR2 SYGVKD. The CDR3 sequence is 18 residues long. Trimming removed 4 bases at V and 5 bases at J, with 21 bases between. The CDR3 spells CAISVCGCIQSRANVLTF. The CDR3 DNA follows: TGTGCCATCAGTGTCTGTGGCTGTATACAAAGTCGGGCCAACGTCCTGACTTTC.

As to this clone: The CDR3 ends on some other residue instead of the conserved phenylalanine or tryptophan, so this is likely a read error. The DNA is left out, because the CDR3 cannot be placed on it with certainty; the CDR3 is given as TCRdb lists it. This chain connects TRBV4-1 to TRBJ1-4. Both ends counted, the CDR3 spans 12 residues. The germline V gene has CDR1 MGHRA and CDR2 YSYEKL. The chain's CDR3 is CASSQGSQGPVI.

The V and J genes are TRBV10-3 and TRBJ2-2; perhaps TRBD2 as D (5 bases). CDR3 length: 14 residues. Germline CDR1 ENHRY, CDR2 SYGVKD. V was clipped by 3 bases and J by 7 bases, with 12 bases between them. The CDR3 is CAISEISAGGELFF. In nucleotides, the CDR3 is TGTGCCATCAGTGAAATTTCGGCGGGCGGGGAGCTGTTTTTT.

This rearrangement joins TRBV7-2 to TRBJ2-5; tentatively, D is TRBD2 (6 bases). From germline, CDR1 is SGHTA and CDR2 FQGNSA. V lost 6 bases to trimming and J lost 4 bases, with 12 bases between them. This CDR3 has 13 amino acids. CDR3 loop: CASRTTGVETQYF. CDR3 nucleotide sequence: TGTGCCAGCAGAACGACGGGGGTAGAGACCCAGTACTTC.

The V call is TRBV2, the J call TRBJ1-3; D unresolved. Germline V lookup: CDR1 SNHLY, CDR2 FYNNEI. V lost 4 bases, J lost 0 bases, and 7 bases lay in between. The length of the CDR3 is 14 residues. The CDR3 here is CASSGGDSGNTIYF. The CDR3 DNA reads as TGTGCCAGCAGTGGCGGGGACTCTGGAAACACCATATATTTT. Complete variable domain (other parts from reference TRBV2 and TRBJ1-3): EPEVTQTPSHQVTQMGQEVILRCVPISNHLYFYWYRQILGQKVEFLVSFYNNEISEKSEIFDDQFSVERPDGSNFTLKIRSTKLEDSAMYFCASSGGDSGNTIYFGEGSWLTVV.

The count of this clone is one. The chain couples TRBV7-2 to TRBJ1-5; D is uncertain. Germline loops: CDR1 SGHTA, CDR2 FQGNSA. The V gene lost 5 bases and the J gene lost 8 bases, with 16 bases spanning the gap. The CDR3 contains 14 residues. The CDR3 nucleotides are TGTGCCAGCAGCCCCTCTCCGGGGTTTGAGCCCCAGCATTTT. Amino acids: CASSPSPGFEPQHF. Complete variable domain (other parts from reference TRBV7-2 and TRBJ1-5): GAGVSQSPSNKVTEKGKDVELRCDPISGHTALYWYRQSLGQGLEFLIYFQGNSAPDKSGLPSDRFSAERTGGSVSTLTIQRTQQEDSAVYLCASSPSPGFEPQHFGDGTRLSIL.

This clone was observed a handful of times. This chain joins TRBV6-5 and TRBJ2-7, with 8 bases lining up with TRBD1. The CDR3 loop spans 14 amino acids. Looked up from germline, CDR1 is MNHEY and CDR2 is SVGAGI. V shed 6 bases and J 1 base; nucleotides not matched to a gene: 5. The CDR3, as DNA: TGTGCCAGCAGGGCAACAGGGGGATCCTACGAGCAGTACTTC. It specifies CASRATGGSYEQYF.

The gene calls are TRBV28 and TRBJ2-3; 8 bases agree with TRBD2. Germline V lookup: CDR1 MDHEN, CDR2 SYDVKM. J gave up 1 base and V 5 bases, and 2 bases lay outside the gene matches. This CDR3 has 14 residues. The CDR3 DNA is TGTGCCAGCAGTCCGGGACTAGGCACAGATACGCAGTATTTT. Its translation is CASSPGLGTDTQYF.

The CDR3 DNA reads TGTGCCAGCAGTTCCGGGACAGGGGTTGATGAGCAGTTCTTC. This gives the protein CASSSGTGVDEQFF. The rearrangement uses TRBV27 and TRBJ2-1; TRBD1 matches at 10 bases. V was pared by 4 bases and J by 8 bases, with 5 bases of the junction left unmatched. Germline loops: CDR1 MNHEY, CDR2 SMNVEV (reference sequence). This CDR3 is built from 14 residues.

In DNA form, the CDR3 reads TGCAGCGTTGACGGGGTGTTGGGACTAATGAACACTGAAGCTTTCTTT. Protein sequence: CSVDGVLGLMNTEAFF. The rearrangement uses TRBV29-1 and TRBJ1-1, with D perhaps TRBD1 (5 bases). The germline V gene has CDR1 SQVTM and CDR2 ANQGSEA. V lost 3 bases, J lost 0 bases, and 17 bases lay in between. There are 16 residues in the CDR3.

V gene TRBV29-1 combines with J gene TRBJ1-5; no firm D call. V was clipped by 2 bases and J by 2 bases, with 13 bases between them. The CDR3 loop spans 15 amino acids. CDR1 SQVTM and CDR2 ANQGSEA come from the germline V gene. Here the CDR3 reads CSVENEAAGNQPQHF. CDR3 bases: TGCAGCGTTGAAAACGAAGCGGCCGGCAATCAGCCCCAGCATTTT.

V and J are TRBV19 and TRBJ2-3, with 7 bases that match TRBD1. The CDR3 sequence is 14 residues long. The V and J ends lost 5 bases and 2 bases, in that order; junction bases with no gene match: 4. Germline CDR1 reads LNHDA; CDR2 reads SQIVND (reference sequence). The CDR3 coding sequence is TGTGCCAGTAGTCTGACAGGGCTCACAGATACGCAGTATTTT. This encodes CASSLTGLTDTQYF.

The chain has TRBV25-1 and TRBJ2-7; 10 bases map to TRBD2. CDR3 length: 16 amino acids. Germline CDR1 is MGHDK and CDR2 is SYGVNS. V was pared by 8 bases and J by 6 bases, with 16 bases of the junction left unmatched. The CDR3 DNA follows: TGTGCCAGCTGCCCCACGGCTAGCGGGAGTCTTTGCGAGCAGTACTTC. It codes for CASCPTASGSLCEQYF.

The rearrangement joins TRBV6-5 to TRBJ1-5; TRBD1 might be the D (5 bases). The CDR3 is 13 residues long. Trimming shortened V by 4 bases and J by 7 bases, and 11 bases separated the two germline ends. Germline-derived CDR1 and CDR2 are MNHEY and SVGAGI. This chain's CDR3 is CASSFGREQPQHF. The CDR3 bases are TGTGCCAGCAGTTTCGGCAGGGAACAGCCCCAGCATTTT.

This clone was seen just once. The chain combines TRBV5-5 with TRBJ1-6; 8 bases are shared with TRBD1. V gave up 1 base and J gave up 10 bases; unmatched junction bases: 10. This CDR3 is 16 amino acids long. In germline, CDR1 is SGHKS, CDR2 YYEKEE (reference sequence). The CDR3 protein is CASSLNPVTGGSPLHF. CDR3 nucleotide sequence: TGTGCCAGCAGCTTGAACCCCGTCACAGGGGGGTCACCCCTCCACTTT.

The chain employs TRBV2 and TRBJ2-7; D possibly corresponds to TRBD1 (5 bases). The V gene lost 3 bases and the J gene lost 0 bases, with 6 bases spanning the gap. The CDR3 covers 13 residues. The germline CDR1 and CDR2 sequences are SNHLY and FYNNEI. CDR3 residues: CASSDDSSYEQYF. DNA of the CDR3: TGTGCCAGCAGTGACGACAGCTCCTACGAGCAGTACTTC.

Only a few counts were recorded for this clone. The rearrangement joins TRBV10-3 to TRBJ1-2; 7 positions agree with TRBD1. The germline gives CDR1 ENHRY, CDR2 SYGVKD. The length of the CDR3 is 14 residues. Germline trimming cut 4 bases from V and 8 bases from J; bases unmatched to any gene: 10. The CDR3 protein is CAISATGARPGYTF. DNA for the CDR3: TGTGCCATCAGTGCAACAGGGGCGCGGCCCGGCTACACCTTC.

V and J are TRBV27 and TRBJ1-1; no reliable D call. V was trimmed by 2 bases and J by 0 bases, leaving 10 bases between them. Germline V gene sequence: CDR1 MNHEY, CDR2 SMNVEV (reference sequence). The CDR3 spans 15 residues. The CDR3 nucleotides are TGTGCCAGCAGTTTAGACGGGATGGTGAACACTGAAGCTTTCTTT. It codes for CASSLDGMVNTEAFF.

V and J are TRBV27 and TRBJ2-7, with TRBD1 as a possible D gene (6 bases). Trimming stripped 2 bases from V and 3 bases from J, with 11 bases between. Germline CDR1 reads MNHEY; CDR2 reads SMNVEV (reference sequence). CDR3 length equals 14 residues. The CDR3 protein is CASSLKDSGYEQYF. The CDR3 nucleotides read TGTGCCAGCAGTTTAAAGGACAGTGGCTACGAGCAGTACTTC.

The chain employs TRBV5-8 and TRBJ2-6; D possibly corresponds to TRBD2 (6 bases). Germline values: CDR1 SGHTS, CDR2 YDEGEE. The V end lost 3 bases, the J end lost 0 bases, and 10 bases lay between the germline ends. This CDR3 has 16 residues. The CDR3 DNA is TGTGCCAGCAGCTCGGGGGTGTTCTCTGGGGCCAACGTCCTGACTTTC. The encoded protein is CASSSGVFSGANVLTF.

The chain carries TRBV5-1 and TRBJ2-2; 9 nucleotides align to TRBD1. Trimming cost V 0 bases and J 3 bases; bases outside gene matches: 3. Germline V gene sequence: CDR1 SGHRS, CDR2 YFSETQ. The CDR3 is made up of 16 amino acids. The CDR3 nucleotides are TGCGCCAGCAGCTTGGACGGACAGGGGTACACCGGGGAGCTGTTTTTT. It encodes CASSLDGQGYTGELFF.

The rearrangement joins TRBV7-9 to TRBJ2-1; 12 nucleotides line up with TRBD2. The CDR3 contains 16 residues. V lost 9 bases, J lost 0 bases, and 6 bases stayed unmatched. Germline CDR1 SEHNR, CDR2 FQNEAQ (reference sequence). The CDR3 DNA reads as TGTGCCAGGGGGACTAGCGGGTTATGCTCCTACAATGAGCAGTTCTTC. Translating gives CARGTSGLCSYNEQFF.

The chain employs TRBV30 and TRBJ1-1; 7 bases fit TRBD1. Germline CDR1 GTSNPN, CDR2 SVGIG (reference sequence). The CDR3 consists of 15 residues. Trimming at V came to 5 bases and at J to 1 base, leaving 10 bases not matched to a gene. CDR3 amino acids: CAWDGGGERNTEAFF. CDR3 in DNA: TGTGCCTGGGATGGAGGGGGCGAGAGGAACACTGAAGCTTTCTTT.